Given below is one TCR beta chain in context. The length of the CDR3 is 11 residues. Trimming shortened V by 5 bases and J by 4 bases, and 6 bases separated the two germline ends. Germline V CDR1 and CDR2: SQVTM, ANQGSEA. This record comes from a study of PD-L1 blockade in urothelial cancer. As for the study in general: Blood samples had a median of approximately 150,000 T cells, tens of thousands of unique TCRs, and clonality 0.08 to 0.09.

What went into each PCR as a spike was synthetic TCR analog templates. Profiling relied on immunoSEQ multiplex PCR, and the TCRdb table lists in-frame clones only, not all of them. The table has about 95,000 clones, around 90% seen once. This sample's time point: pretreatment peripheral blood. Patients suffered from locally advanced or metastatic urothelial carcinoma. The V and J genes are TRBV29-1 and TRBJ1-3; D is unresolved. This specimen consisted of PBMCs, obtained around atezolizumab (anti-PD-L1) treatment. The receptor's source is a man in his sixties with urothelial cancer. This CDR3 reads CSVRKGNTIYF. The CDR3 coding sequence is TGCAGCGTTCGTAAAGGAAACACCATATATTTT.